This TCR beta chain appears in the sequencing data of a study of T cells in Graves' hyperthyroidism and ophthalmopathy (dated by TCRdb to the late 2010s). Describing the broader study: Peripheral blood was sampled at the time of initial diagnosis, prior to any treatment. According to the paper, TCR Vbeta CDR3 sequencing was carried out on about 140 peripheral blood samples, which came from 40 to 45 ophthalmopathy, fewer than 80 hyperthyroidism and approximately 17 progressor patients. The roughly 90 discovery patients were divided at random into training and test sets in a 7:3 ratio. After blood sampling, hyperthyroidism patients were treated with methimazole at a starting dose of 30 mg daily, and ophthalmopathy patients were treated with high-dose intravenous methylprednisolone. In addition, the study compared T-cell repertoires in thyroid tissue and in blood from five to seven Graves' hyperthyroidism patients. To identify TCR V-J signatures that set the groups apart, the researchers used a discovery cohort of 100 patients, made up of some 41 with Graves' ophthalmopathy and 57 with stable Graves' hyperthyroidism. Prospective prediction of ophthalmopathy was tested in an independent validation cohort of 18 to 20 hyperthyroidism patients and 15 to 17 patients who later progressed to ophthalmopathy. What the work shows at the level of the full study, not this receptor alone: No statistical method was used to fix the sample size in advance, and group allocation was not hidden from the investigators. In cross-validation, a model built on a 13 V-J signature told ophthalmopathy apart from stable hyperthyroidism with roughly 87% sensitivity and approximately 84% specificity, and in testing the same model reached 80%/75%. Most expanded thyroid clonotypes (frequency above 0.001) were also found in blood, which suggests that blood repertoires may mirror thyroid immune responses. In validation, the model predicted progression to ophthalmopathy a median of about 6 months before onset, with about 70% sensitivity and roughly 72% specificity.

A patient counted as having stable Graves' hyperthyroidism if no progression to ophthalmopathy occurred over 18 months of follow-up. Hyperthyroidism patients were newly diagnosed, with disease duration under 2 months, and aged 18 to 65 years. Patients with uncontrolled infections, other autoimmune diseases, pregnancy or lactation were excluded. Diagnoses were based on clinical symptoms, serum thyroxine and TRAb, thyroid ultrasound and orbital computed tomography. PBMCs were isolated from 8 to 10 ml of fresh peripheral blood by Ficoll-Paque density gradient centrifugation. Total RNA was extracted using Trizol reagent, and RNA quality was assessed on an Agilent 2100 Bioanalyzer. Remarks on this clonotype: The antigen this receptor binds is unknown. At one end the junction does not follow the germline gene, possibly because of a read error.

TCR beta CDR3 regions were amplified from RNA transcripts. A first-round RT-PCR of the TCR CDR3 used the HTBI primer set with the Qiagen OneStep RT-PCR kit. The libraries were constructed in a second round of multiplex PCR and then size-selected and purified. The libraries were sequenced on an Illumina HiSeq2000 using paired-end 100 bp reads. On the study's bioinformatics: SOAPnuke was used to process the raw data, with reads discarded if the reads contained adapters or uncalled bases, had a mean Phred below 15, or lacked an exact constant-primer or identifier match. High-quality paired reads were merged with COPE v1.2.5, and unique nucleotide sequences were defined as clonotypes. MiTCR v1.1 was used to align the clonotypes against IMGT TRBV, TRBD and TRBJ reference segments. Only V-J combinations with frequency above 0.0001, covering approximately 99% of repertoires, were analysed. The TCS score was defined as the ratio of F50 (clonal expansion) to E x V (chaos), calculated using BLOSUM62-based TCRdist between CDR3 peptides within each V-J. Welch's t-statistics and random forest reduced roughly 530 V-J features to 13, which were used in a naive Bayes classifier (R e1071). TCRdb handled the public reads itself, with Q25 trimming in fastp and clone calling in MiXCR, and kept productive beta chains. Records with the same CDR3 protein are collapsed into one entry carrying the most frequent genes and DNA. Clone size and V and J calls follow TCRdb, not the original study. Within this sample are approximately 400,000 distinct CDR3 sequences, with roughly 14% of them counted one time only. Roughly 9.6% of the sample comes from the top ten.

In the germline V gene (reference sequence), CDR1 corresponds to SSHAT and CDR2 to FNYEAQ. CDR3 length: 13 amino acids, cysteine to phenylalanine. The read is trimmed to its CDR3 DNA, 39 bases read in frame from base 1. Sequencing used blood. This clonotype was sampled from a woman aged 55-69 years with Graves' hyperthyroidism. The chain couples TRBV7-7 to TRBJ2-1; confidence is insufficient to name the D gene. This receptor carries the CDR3 CASSLRLQGEQFF. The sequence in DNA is TGTGCTAGCAGCTTACGCCTCCAAGGGGAGCAGTTCTTC. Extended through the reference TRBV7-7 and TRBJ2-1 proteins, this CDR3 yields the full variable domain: GAGVSQSPRYKVTKRGQDVTLRCDPISSHATLYWYQQALGQGPEFLTYFNYEAQPDKSGLPSDRFSAERPEGSISTLTIQRTEQRDSAMYRCASSLRLQGEQFFGPGTRLTVL.